The 14 T cell receptor beta chains in this list originate from one sample, sequenced in a study of T-cell memory formation after mild COVID-19. MiXCR, run by TCRdb on the 5' RACE reads, gives a single entry per CDR3 protein. Among fewer than 400,000 distinct CDR3 sequences, about 16% were seen once, and the ten largest hold about 22%. The sequenced material came from PBMCs or a T cell subset sorted from them (not recorded which). These receptors originate from a man younger than 35 who had mild COVID-19 (a few samples of this study predate the infection). Cell type and time point are not known.

This clonotype was observed a few times. This chain connects TRBV2 to TRBJ1-1; weak D call: TRBD1 (5 bases). Germline values: CDR1 SNHLY, CDR2 FYNNEI. V lost 8 bases and J 0 bases, leaving 10 bases between the germline ends. This CDR3 spans 13 amino acids. CDR3 sequence (DNA): TGTGCCAGCGCCGGGACGGTGAACACTGAAGCTTTCTTT. It yields the protein CASAGTVNTEAFF.

The CDR3 is CASSDRHTGELFF. Here the CDR3 DNA reads TGTGCCAGCAGTGACCGACACACCGGGGAGCTGTTTTTT. V usage is TRBV6-4 and J usage is TRBJ2-2, with D hard to call. The CDR3 consists of 13 residues. V lost 2 bases and J lost 3, with 4 bases in between. The germline gives CDR1 MRHNA, CDR2 SNTAGT.

The chain is built from TRBV7-9 and TRBJ1-2; 11 bases fit TRBD1. CDR1 is SEHNR, CDR2 FQNEAQ, per germline (reference sequence). V gave up 5 bases and J gave up 3 bases; unmatched junction bases: 8. The CDR3 has 16 residues. The CDR3 DNA reads TGTGCCAGCAGCAGGACAGGGGGCTTGCTTGACTATGGCTACACCTTC. It codes for CASSRTGGLLDYGYTF. Combining the CDR3 with reference TRBV7-9 and TRBJ1-2 gives the whole variable domain DTGVSQNPRHKITKRGQNVTFRCDPISEHNRLYWYRQTLGQGPEFLTYFQNEAQLEKSRLLSDRFSAERPKGSFSTLEIQRTEQGDSAMYLCASSRTGGLLDYGYTFGSGTRLTVV.

The chain combines TRBV10-3 with TRBJ2-3; 10 positions agree with TRBD1. With 6 bases clipped from V and 6 bases from J, the junction kept 6 bases outside the gene matches. Per germline, CDR1 ENHRY and CDR2 SYGVKD. CDR3 size: 14 residues. CDR3 region: CAISGTGVKDTQYF. The CDR3, as DNA: TGTGCCATCAGCGGGACAGGGGTCAAGGATACGCAGTATTTT.

This clonotype was found a few times. The J gene is TRBJ2-7, the V gene TRBV5-1, with 8 bases matching TRBD1. The trim removed 4 bases at V and 2 bases at J, leaving 8 bases unmatched. CDR3 length equals 15 residues. Germline V gene sequence: CDR1 SGHRS, CDR2 YFSETQ. The CDR3 here is CASSMWTGPTYEQYF. The CDR3 nucleotides are TGCGCCAGCAGCATGTGGACAGGGCCTACCTACGAGCAGTACTTC.

This clonotype came up a few times. The V and J genes are TRBV4-3 and TRBJ2-5; TRBD2 matches 8 bases. The length of the CDR3 is 15 residues. The germline V gene encodes CDR1 LGHNA and CDR2 YSLEER. J lost 2 bases, V lost 1 base, and 3 bases had no gene match. CDR3 DNA sequence: TGCGCCAGCAGCCAAGTGGAGCGGGGGCAAGAGACCCAGTACTTC. This codes for CASSQVERGQETQYF.

This chain links TRBV25-1 with TRBJ2-1; tentatively, D is TRBD1 or TRBD2 (6 bases each). V was cut by 3 bases and J by 7 bases, with 13 bases left in between. Germline V lookup: CDR1 MGHDK, CDR2 SYGVNS. There are 14 residues in the CDR3. CDR3 DNA: TGTGCCAGCAGTGAGCGGAGGGACATGAATGAGCAGTTCTTC. It specifies CASSERRDMNEQFF.

The J gene is TRBJ1-2, the V gene TRBV20-1; TRBD1 might be the D (5 bases). The CDR3 is 14 residues long. Germline CDR1 is DFQATT and CDR2 is SNEGSKA (reference sequence). With 0 bases removed from V and 6 bases from J, the gap between germline ends came to 14 bases. The CDR3 sequence: CSAREWRLGHGYTF. The CDR3 coding sequence is TGCAGTGCTAGAGAATGGCGGTTGGGACATGGCTACACCTTC.

This clonotype showed up just a few times. The chain uses TRBV5-5 and TRBJ1-2; 7 nucleotides agree with TRBD1. This CDR3 has 16 residues. After removal of 4 bases from V and 0 bases from J, the junction contained 9 bases not matched to a gene. Germline assignment: CDR1 SGHKS and CDR2 YYEKEE (reference sequence). CDR3 region: CASSPERGQANYGYTF. The CDR3 nucleotides are TGTGCCAGCAGCCCGGAGAGGGGGCAAGCTAACTATGGCTACACCTTC. The whole variable domain, remainder taken from reference TRBV5-5 and TRBJ1-2, is DAGVTQSPTHLIKTRGQQVTLRCSPISGHKSVSWYQQVLGQGPQFIFQYYEKEERGRGNFPDRFSARQFPNYSSELNVNALLLGDSALYLCASSPERGQANYGYTFGSGTRLTVV.

The rearrangement joins TRBV5-1 to TRBJ2-7, with D possibly TRBD2 on 6 matching bases. The CDR3 is 15 residues long. V was cut by 0 bases and J by 2 bases, with 12 bases left in between. CDR1 and CDR2 from the germline V gene are SGHRS and YFSETQ. The CDR3 DNA reads as TGCGCCAGCAGCTTGGCCGGGGGAATAACCTACGAGCAGTACTTC. This gives the protein CASSLAGGITYEQYF.

This clonotype came up a few times. This rearrangement joins TRBV12-3 or TRBV12-4 to TRBJ1-5; the D gene is possibly TRBD1 (6 bases). This CDR3 is 12 amino acids long. The germline V and J ends were trimmed by 6 bases and 5 bases, with 8 bases remaining between them. The CDR3 nucleotides are TGTGCCAGCAGCGAGGGGGATCAGCCCCAGCATTTT. It specifies CASSEGDQPQHF.

V and J are TRBV2 and TRBJ1-5; D remains unclear. This CDR3 has 14 residues. The V gene's germline CDR1 is SNHLY and CDR2 FYNNEI. Trimming cost V 6 bases and J 3 bases, with 12 bases left between them. As DNA, the CDR3 is TGTGCCAGCAGGCGAGCGGACTTCAATCAGCCCCAGCATTTT. This encodes CASRRADFNQPQHF.

This clonotype was picked up many times. The chain combines TRBV7-9 with TRBJ1-1; the D gene is possibly TRBD1 (6 bases). V lost 2 bases and J lost 1, with 8 bases in between. The CDR3 sequence is 14 residues long. Germline-derived CDR1 and CDR2 are SEHNR and FQNEAQ (reference sequence). The CDR3 protein is CASSLMTGNTEAFF. The CDR3 DNA is TGTGCCAGCAGCTTAATGACAGGGAACACTGAAGCTTTCTTT.

This clonotype was observed many times. The CDR3 bases are TGCAGTGCGGGGACGCCCGCAACTAATGAAAAACTGTTTTTT. It is translated as CSAGTPATNEKLFF. The V and J genes are TRBV20-1 and TRBJ1-4, with D tentatively TRBD1 (5 bases). Trimming removed 6 bases at V and 0 bases at J, with 11 bases between. CDR3 length: 14 residues. The V gene's germline CDR1 is DFQATT and CDR2 SNEGSKA (reference sequence).